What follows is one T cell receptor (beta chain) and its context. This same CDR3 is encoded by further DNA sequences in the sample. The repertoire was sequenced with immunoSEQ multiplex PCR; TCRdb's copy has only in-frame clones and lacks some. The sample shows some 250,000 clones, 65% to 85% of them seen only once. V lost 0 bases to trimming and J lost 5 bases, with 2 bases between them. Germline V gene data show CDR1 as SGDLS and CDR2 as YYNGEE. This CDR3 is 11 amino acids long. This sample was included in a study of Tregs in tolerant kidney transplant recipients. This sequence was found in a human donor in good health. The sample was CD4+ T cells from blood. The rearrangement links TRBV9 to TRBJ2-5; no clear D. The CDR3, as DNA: TGTGCCAGCAGCGTAGATGAGACCCAGTACTTC. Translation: CASSVDETQYF.